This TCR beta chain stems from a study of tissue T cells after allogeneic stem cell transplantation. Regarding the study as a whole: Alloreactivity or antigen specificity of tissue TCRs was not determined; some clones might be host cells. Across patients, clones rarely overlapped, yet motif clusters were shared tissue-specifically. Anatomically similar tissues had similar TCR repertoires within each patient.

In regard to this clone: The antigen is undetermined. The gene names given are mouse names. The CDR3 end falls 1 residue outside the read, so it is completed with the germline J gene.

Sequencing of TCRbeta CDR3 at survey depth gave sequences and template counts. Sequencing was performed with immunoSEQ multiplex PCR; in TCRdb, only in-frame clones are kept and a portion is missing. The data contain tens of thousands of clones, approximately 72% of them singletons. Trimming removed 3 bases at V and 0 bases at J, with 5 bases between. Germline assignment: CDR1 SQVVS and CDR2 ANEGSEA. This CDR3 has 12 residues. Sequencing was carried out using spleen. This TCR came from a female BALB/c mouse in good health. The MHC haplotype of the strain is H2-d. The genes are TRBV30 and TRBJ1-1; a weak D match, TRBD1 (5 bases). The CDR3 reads CSSRGANTEVFF. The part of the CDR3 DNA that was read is TGTAGTTCTAGGGGGGCAAACACAGAAGTCTTC.